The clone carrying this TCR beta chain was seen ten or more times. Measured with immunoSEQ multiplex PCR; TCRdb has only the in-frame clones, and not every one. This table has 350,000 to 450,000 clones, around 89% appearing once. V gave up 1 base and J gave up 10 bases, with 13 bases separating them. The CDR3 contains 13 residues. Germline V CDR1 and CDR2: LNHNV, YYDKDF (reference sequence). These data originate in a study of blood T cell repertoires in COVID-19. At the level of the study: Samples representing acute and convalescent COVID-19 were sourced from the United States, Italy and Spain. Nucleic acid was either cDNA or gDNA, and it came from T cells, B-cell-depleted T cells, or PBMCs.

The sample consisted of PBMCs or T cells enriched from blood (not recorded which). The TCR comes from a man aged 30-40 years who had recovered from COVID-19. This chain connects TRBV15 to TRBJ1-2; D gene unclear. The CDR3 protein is CATSRGEKLAYTF. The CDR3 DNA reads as TGTGCCACCAGCAGAGGAGAAAAGCTAGCCTACACCTTC.